The 13 T cell receptor beta chains below were found in one sample sequenced in a study of response to subunit inactivated influenza vaccine. One entry per CDR3 protein, called by TCRdb with MiXCR from the RT-PCR reads. The sample includes roughly 780,000 distinct CDR3 sequences, around a sixth of them seen just once. The input for sequencing was PBMCs from blood, taken 4 to 6 days after vaccination. Receptors originate from a man aged 50-59 years who received an inactivated influenza vaccine.

This clonotype occurred a few times. J is TRBJ2-1 and V is TRBV6-4, with D uncertain. Germline CDR1 reads MRHNA; CDR2 reads SNTAGT. Trimming shortened V by 5 bases and J by 9 bases, and 20 bases separated the two germline ends. The CDR3 is 15 residues long. This CDR3 is CASSPSASGLSEQFF. The CDR3 region has the DNA TGTGCCAGCAGTCCCAGCGCCTCTGGTCTCAGTGAGCAGTTCTTC.

This clonotype occurred a few times. The chain combines TRBV12-3 or TRBV12-4 with TRBJ2-1; 11 nucleotides match TRBD2. The CDR3 totals 16 residues. V gave up 6 bases and J gave up 4 bases; unmatched junction bases: 8. CDR3 DNA: TGTGCCAGCAGCTATAGCGGGGGGGCAAGGTACAATGAGCAGTTCTTC. This encodes CASSYSGGARYNEQFF.

This clonotype appeared a few times. At one end, the junction sequence differs from germline, possibly due to a read error. The chain links TRBV6-1 to TRBJ1-6, with D possibly being TRBD1 (5 bases). Germline-derived CDR1 and CDR2 are MNHNS and SASEGT. The CDR3 consists of 15 residues. CDR3 loop: CASREGVTYNSPLHF. The CDR3 nucleotides are TGTGCCAGCAGGGAAGGGGTGACCTATAATTCACCCCTCCACTTT.

The chain links TRBV5-6 to TRBJ2-5; D is unclear. Trimming left V 1 base short and J 5 bases short, with 12 bases between. The germline CDR1 and CDR2 sequences are SGHDT and YYEEEE. The CDR3 extends over 14 amino acids. CDR3 sequence reads: CASSLSSSWETQYF. CDR3 sequence (DNA): TGTGCCAGCAGCTTGAGCAGTTCGTGGGAGACCCAGTACTTC.

This clonotype has a handful of counts. This chain links TRBV5-1 with TRBJ2-2; possible D gene TRBD2, 6 bases. Germline assignment: CDR1 SGHRS and CDR2 YFSETQ. With 3 bases removed from V and 6 bases from J, the gap between germline ends came to 15 bases. This CDR3 is built from 15 residues. CDR3 region: CASSSSPLAAGELFF. In nucleotides, the CDR3 is TGCGCCAGCAGCTCATCCCCCTTAGCGGCCGGGGAGCTGTTTTTT.

This clonotype was found a few times. The CDR3, as DNA: TGTGCCAGCAGCTTAGGGCTAGCGGGGGTTTCGTACACCGGGGAGCTGTTTTTT. This encodes CASSLGLAGVSYTGELFF. The chain is built from TRBV7-2 and TRBJ2-2; 10 nucleotides align to TRBD2. CDR3 length equals 18 residues. V lost 1 base, J lost 3 bases, and 8 bases stayed unmatched. Germline CDR1 reads SGHTA; CDR2 reads FQGNSA.

The CDR3 is CASRSVENTIYF. In DNA form, the CDR3 reads TGTGCCAGCAGGTCCGTTGAAAACACCATATATTTT. J is TRBJ1-3 and V is TRBV6-6; the D is unclear. Germline loops: CDR1 MNHNY, CDR2 SVGAGI (reference sequence). V lost 6 bases and J 6 bases, leaving 9 bases between the germline ends. The CDR3 has 12 amino acids.

The V gene is TRBV20-1, the J gene TRBJ1-5; D is undetermined. The ends were cut back, 6 bases at V and 1 base at J, with 10 bases in the middle. Germline CDR1 and CDR2: DFQATT and SNEGSKA (reference sequence). This CDR3 has 13 amino acids. The DNA for the CDR3 is TGCAGTGCCCGACAACCCAGCAATCAGCCCCAGCATTTT. Translating gives CSARQPSNQPQHF.

This clonotype appeared many times. The rearrangement joins TRBV6-5 to TRBJ2-1; D ambiguous. Germline CDR1 MNHEY, CDR2 SVGAGI. V was cut by 2 bases and J by 8 bases, with 10 bases left in between. CDR3 length: 13 amino acids. CDR3 sequence: CASSYGVLDEQFF. CDR3 sequence (DNA): TGTGCCAGCAGTTACGGAGTGCTTGATGAGCAGTTCTTC.

The chain carries TRBV11-2 and TRBJ2-1; no reliable D call. Germline CDR1 reads SGHAT; CDR2 reads FQNNGV. V was trimmed by 2 bases and J by 0 bases, leaving 17 bases between them. The CDR3 has 18 residues. CDR3 nucleotide sequence: TGTGCCAGCAGCTTAATCGTTGATGCGGTGAGCTCCTACAATGAGCAGTTCTTC. It yields the protein CASSLIVDAVSSYNEQFF.

J is TRBJ2-1 and V is TRBV5-4; D perhaps matches TRBD1 (5 bases). The CDR3 extends over 13 amino acids. The V end lost 2 bases, the J end lost 5 bases, and 8 bases lay between the germline ends. Germline values: CDR1 SGHNT, CDR2 YYREEE (reference sequence). CDR3 sequence: CASSLMDNNEQFF. The CDR3 coding sequence is TGTGCCAGCAGCTTAATGGACAACAATGAGCAGTTCTTC. The full variable domain, rest sourced from reference TRBV5-4 and TRBJ2-1, is ETGVTQSPTHLIKTRGQQVTLRCSSQSGHNTVSWYQQALGQGPQFIFQYYREEENGRGNFPPRFSGLQFPNYSSELNVNALELDDSALYLCASSLMDNNEQFFGPGTRLTVL.

The table lists this clonotype with a few counts. The chain joins TRBV28 to TRBJ1-2; D call uncertain. Germline V lookup: CDR1 MDHEN, CDR2 SYDVKM. This CDR3 has 12 amino acids. V was clipped by 1 base and J by 5 bases, with 5 bases between them. CDR3 region: CASSLSVYGYTF. Written as DNA, the CDR3 is TGTGCCAGCAGTTTATCGGTATATGGCTACACCTTC.

There are a few counts of this clonotype. The rearrangement joins TRBV29-1 to TRBJ1-1; possible D gene TRBD1, 6 bases. This CDR3 region has 14 residues. Germline loops: CDR1 SQVTM, CDR2 ANQGSEA. The V end lost 3 bases, the J end lost 4 bases, and 15 bases lay between the germline ends. This chain's CDR3 is CSVEGARRGTEAFF. In DNA form, the CDR3 reads TGCAGCGTTGAGGGGGCCAGGAGAGGCACTGAAGCTTTCTTT.